One and the same sample provided the 15 T cell receptor beta chains below, sequenced in a study of blood T cell repertoires in COVID-19. Profiling relied on immunoSEQ multiplex PCR, and the TCRdb table lists in-frame clones only, not all of them. This table holds about 150,000 clones, about 85% found once. Sequencing was carried out using peripheral blood. The receptor source for this set is a woman aged 60-75 years with active or convalescent COVID-19.

This chain links TRBV5-1 with TRBJ2-3; TRBD2 aligns across 7 bases. After removal of 0 bases from V and 0 bases from J, the junction contained 1 base not matched to a gene. CDR3 length: 15 amino acids. Per the germline V gene, CDR1 is SGHRS and CDR2 is YFSETQ. CDR3 coding DNA: TGCGCCAGCAGCTTGGAAGCGGGGAGCACAGATACGCAGTATTTT. This codes for CASSLEAGSTDTQYF.

V gene TRBV27 combines with J gene TRBJ1-6; weak D call: TRBD1 (5 bases). The germline V gene encodes CDR1 MNHEY and CDR2 SMNVEV (reference sequence). Trimming took off 2 bases at V and 9 bases at J, with 8 bases between the two ends. The CDR3 spans 13 residues. CDR3 sequence (DNA): TGTGCCAGCAGTTTAGTCAGGGTTTCACCCCTCCACTTT. Translated: CASSLVRVSPLHF.

J is TRBJ1-4 and V is TRBV4-2; D is perhaps TRBD1 (6 bases). The CDR3 loop spans 15 amino acids. The germline gives CDR1 LGHNA, CDR2 YNFKEQ. Deletions cut 4 bases from V and 4 bases from J, with 13 bases between. CDR3: CASSPRGGFNEKLFF. The CDR3 nucleotides read TGTGCCAGCAGCCCTAGGGGGGGCTTTAATGAAAAACTGTTTTTT.

The sample holds one count of this clone. In DNA, the CDR3 is TGTGCCAGCAGCTCAACCCCCGGACAGAACACTGAAGCTTTCTTT. Its protein product is CASSSTPGQNTEAFF. The chain links TRBV13 to TRBJ1-1; TRBD1 might be the D (5 bases). Trimming cost V 4 bases and J 1 base, with 13 bases left between them. Germline CDR1 reads PRHDT; CDR2 reads FYEKMQ (reference sequence). The CDR3 covers 15 residues.

The V call is TRBV18, the J call TRBJ1-1; D is unresolved. Germline lookup yields CDR1 KGHSH and CDR2 LQKENI. V dropped 1 base and J dropped 8 bases, with 14 bases sitting between them. The CDR3 extends over 14 amino acids. CDR3 sequence reads: CASSPRRGEPEAFF. CDR3 coding DNA: TGTGCCAGCTCACCACGACGGGGAGAGCCCGAAGCTTTCTTT.

The CDR3 nucleotides are TGCGCCAGCAGCCCTGGAGGGCAGGGTGATCAGCCCCAGCATTTT. It encodes CASSPGGQGDQPQHF. The chain is built from TRBV5-1 and TRBJ1-5; TRBD1 might be the D (5 bases). The CDR3 is 15 amino acids. V was pared by 4 bases and J by 5 bases, with 16 bases between. Germline-derived CDR1 and CDR2 are SGHRS and YFSETQ.

This rearrangement joins TRBV9 to TRBJ2-5, with TRBD2 matching over 9 bases. Trimming took 0 bases from V and 5 from J; bases not matched to a gene: 11. CDR1 is SGDLS, CDR2 YYNGEE, per germline. This CDR3 has 17 residues. CDR3 nucleotides: TGTGCCAGCAGCGTAGGGGTGGCTAGCGGGGTTTGGGAGACCCAGTACTTC. This codes for CASSVGVASGVWETQYF.

This clone was seen a few times. This chain joins TRBV6-2 or TRBV6-3 and TRBJ2-7; 8 bases are shared with TRBD1. This CDR3 has 16 residues. V gave up 0 bases and J gave up 4 bases; unmatched junction bases: 8. CDR1 is MNHEY and CDR2 is SVGEGT in the germline V gene. The DNA for the CDR3 is TGTGCCAGCAGTTACTCTTACCGGGACAGGCGGTACGAGCAGTACTTC. Translated: CASSYSYRDRRYEQYF.

This clone was observed once. The same CDR3 also results from other DNA sequences found in this sample. The J gene is TRBJ2-5, the V gene TRBV10-3; 12 bases are shared with TRBD2. The CDR3 has 15 residues. CDR1 and CDR2 from the germline V gene are ENHRY and SYGVKD. Trimming took 6 bases from V and 5 from J; bases not matched to a gene: 7. The CDR3 loop is CAIRASGGAGETQYF. CDR3 coding DNA: TGTGCCATCAGAGCTAGCGGGGGGGCCGGGGAGACCCAGTACTTC.

This rearrangement joins TRBV6-2 or TRBV6-3 to TRBJ1-1; 10 nucleotides agree with TRBD1. Looked up from germline, CDR1 is MNHEY and CDR2 is SVGEGT. After removal of 2 bases from V and 3 bases from J, the junction contained 6 bases not matched to a gene. This CDR3 spans 16 amino acids. CDR3 bases: TGTGCCAGCAGTTACGGGACAGGGGAAGTCGACACTGAAGCTTTCTTT. This sequence encodes CASSYGTGEVDTEAFF.

The chain has TRBV27 and TRBJ2-7; 8 positions agree with TRBD1. V was pared by 4 bases and J by 3 bases, with 8 bases of the junction left unmatched. From germline, CDR1 is MNHEY and CDR2 SMNVEV (reference sequence). This CDR3 comprises 15 residues. The CDR3 bases are TGTGCCAGCAGTTCCCCCGGGACAGGCCACTACGAGCAGTACTTC. It specifies CASSSPGTGHYEQYF.

The V call is TRBV10-3, the J call TRBJ1-3; TRBD1 is a possible D gene (5 bases). From germline, CDR1 is ENHRY and CDR2 SYGVKD. The CDR3 has 15 amino acids. Trimming left V 4 bases short and J 2 bases short, with 12 bases between. The CDR3 DNA reads as TGTGCCATCAGTGGAACGGGGGGAGCTGGAAACACCATATATTTT. This translates into CAISGTGGAGNTIYF.

This chain links TRBV10-3 with TRBJ2-5; TRBD2 aligns across 8 bases. Germline-derived CDR1 and CDR2 are ENHRY and SYGVKD. This CDR3 region has 14 residues. V shed 6 bases and J 0 bases; nucleotides not matched to a gene: 3. CDR3 loop: CAIRLAENQETQYF. CDR3 DNA: TGTGCCATCAGACTAGCGGAGAACCAAGAGACCCAGTACTTC.

This chain uses TRBV27 with TRBJ2-7; 7 nucleotides line up with TRBD1. This CDR3 has 14 residues. Germline lookup yields CDR1 MNHEY and CDR2 SMNVEV (reference sequence). With V trimmed by 6 bases and J by 6 bases, 11 bases remained unmatched. CDR3 coding DNA: TGTGCCAGCAGCAGACCCCGACAGGGCGCCGAGCAGTACTTC. It is translated as CASSRPRQGAEQYF.

The V gene is TRBV18, the J gene TRBJ2-3; D may be TRBD1 (6 bases). The V gene's germline CDR1 is KGHSH and CDR2 LQKENI. The CDR3 sequence is 14 residues long. V was cut by 6 bases and J by 4 bases, with 14 bases left in between. CDR3 amino acids: CASSPPGVPDTQYF. The CDR3 nucleotides read TGTGCCAGCTCCCCTCCAGGGGTCCCAGATACGCAGTATTTT. Together with reference TRBV18 and TRBJ2-3, the CDR3 gives the full variable domain: NAGVMQNPRHLVRRRGQEARLRCSPMKGHSHVYWYRQLPEEGLKFMVYLQKENIIDESGMPKERFSAEFPKEGPSILRIQQVVRGDSAAYFCASSPPGVPDTQYFGPGTRLTVL.